This T cell receptor beta chain appears in the sequencing data of a study of blood T cell repertoires in COVID-19. The wider study: Samples came from the United States, Italy and Spain, spanning acute and convalescent COVID-19. Sample material is recorded as cDNA or gDNA derived from T cells, B-cell-depleted T cells, or PBMCs.

TCRdb's table, derived via immunoSEQ multiplex PCR, lists solely in-frame clones and lacks some. Of tens of thousands of clones in the sample, 75% to 85% were seen once. This CDR3 has 13 residues. V was trimmed by 5 bases and J by 5 bases, leaving 12 bases between them. Germline CDR1 is SEHNR and CDR2 is FQNEAQ (reference sequence). Specimen: peripheral blood. V is TRBV7-9 and J is TRBJ1-1; no definite D call. This TCR came from a human donor with acute or convalescent COVID-19. The donor label of this sample is uncertain. The CDR3 region is CASSPLGGTEAFF. The DNA for the CDR3 is TGTGCCAGCAGCCCCCTGGGAGGTACTGAAGCTTTCTTT.